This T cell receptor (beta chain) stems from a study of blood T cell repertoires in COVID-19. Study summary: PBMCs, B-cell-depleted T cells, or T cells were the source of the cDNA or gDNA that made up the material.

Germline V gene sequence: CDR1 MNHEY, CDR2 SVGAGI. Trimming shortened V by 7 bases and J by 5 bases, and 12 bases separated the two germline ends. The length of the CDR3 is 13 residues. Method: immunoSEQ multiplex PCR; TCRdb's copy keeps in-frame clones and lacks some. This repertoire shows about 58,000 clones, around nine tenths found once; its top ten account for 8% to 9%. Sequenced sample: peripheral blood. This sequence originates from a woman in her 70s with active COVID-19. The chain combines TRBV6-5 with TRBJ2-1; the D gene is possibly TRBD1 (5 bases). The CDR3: CASTQGENNEQFF. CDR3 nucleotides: TGTGCCAGCACCCAGGGTGAGAACAATGAGCAGTTCTTC.